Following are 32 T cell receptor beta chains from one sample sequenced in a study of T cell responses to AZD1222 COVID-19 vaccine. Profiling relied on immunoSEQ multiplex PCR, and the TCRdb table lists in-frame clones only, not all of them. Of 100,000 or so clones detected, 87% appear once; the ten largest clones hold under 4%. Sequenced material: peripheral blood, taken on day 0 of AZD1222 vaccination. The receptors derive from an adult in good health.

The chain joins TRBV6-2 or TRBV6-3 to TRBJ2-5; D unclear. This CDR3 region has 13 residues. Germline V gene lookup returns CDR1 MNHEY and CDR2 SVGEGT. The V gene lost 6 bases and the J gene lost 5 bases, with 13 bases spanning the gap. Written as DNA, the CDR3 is TGTGCCAGCAGCCCCGGGCCCTGGGAGACCCAGTACTTC. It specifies CASSPGPWETQYF.

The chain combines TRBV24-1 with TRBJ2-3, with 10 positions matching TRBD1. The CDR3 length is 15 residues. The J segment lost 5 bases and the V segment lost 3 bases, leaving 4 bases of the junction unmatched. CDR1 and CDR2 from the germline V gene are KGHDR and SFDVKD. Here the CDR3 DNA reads TGTGCCACCAGTGATCGGACAGGGGGGGGAGATACGCAGTATTTT. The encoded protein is CATSDRTGGGDTQYF.

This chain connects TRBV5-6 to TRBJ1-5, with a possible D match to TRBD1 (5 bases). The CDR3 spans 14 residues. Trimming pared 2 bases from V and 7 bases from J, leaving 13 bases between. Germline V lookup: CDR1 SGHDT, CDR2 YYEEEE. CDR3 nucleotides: TGTGCCAGCAGCTTCAGGCAAGGGGACCAGCCCCAGCATTTT. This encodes CASSFRQGDQPQHF. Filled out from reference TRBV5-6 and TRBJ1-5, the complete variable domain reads DAGVTQSPTHLIKTRGQQVTLRCSPKSGHDTVSWYQQALGQGPQFIFQYYEEEERQRGNFPDRFSGHQFPNYSSELNVNALLLGDSALYLCASSFRQGDQPQHFGDGTRLSIL.

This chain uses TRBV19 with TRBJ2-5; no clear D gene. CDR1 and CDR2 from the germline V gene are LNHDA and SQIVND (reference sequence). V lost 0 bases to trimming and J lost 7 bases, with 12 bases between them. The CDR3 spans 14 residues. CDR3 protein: CASSIDFGVGTQYF. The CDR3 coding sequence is TGTGCCAGTAGTATAGATTTTGGCGTGGGGACCCAGTACTTC.

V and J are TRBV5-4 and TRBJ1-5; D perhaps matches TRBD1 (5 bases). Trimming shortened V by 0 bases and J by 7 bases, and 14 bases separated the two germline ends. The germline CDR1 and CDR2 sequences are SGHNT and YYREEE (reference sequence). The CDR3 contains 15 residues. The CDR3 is CASSLGPGAGQPQHF. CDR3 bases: TGTGCCAGCAGCTTGGGGCCCGGGGCTGGGCAGCCCCAGCATTTT.

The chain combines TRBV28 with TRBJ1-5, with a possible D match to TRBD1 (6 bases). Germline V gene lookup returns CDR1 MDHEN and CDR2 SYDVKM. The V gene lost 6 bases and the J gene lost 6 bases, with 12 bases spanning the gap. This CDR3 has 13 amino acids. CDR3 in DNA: TGTGCCAGCAGAGGGGGAAAGTTTCAGCCCCAGCATTTT. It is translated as CASRGGKFQPQHF.

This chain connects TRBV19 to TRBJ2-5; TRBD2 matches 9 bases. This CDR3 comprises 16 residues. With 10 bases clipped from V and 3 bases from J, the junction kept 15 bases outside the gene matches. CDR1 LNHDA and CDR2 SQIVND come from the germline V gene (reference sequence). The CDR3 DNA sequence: TGTGCCACCTCCCGGGGGGGGCTAGCGGGAAAAGAGACCCAGTACTTC. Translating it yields CATSRGGLAGKETQYF.

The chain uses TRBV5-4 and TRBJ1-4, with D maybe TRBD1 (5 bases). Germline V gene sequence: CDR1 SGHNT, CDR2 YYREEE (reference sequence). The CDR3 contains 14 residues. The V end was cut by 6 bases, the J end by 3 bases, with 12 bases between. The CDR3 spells CASNRWGSNEKLFF. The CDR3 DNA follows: TGTGCCAGCAATCGGTGGGGGTCTAATGAAAAACTGTTTTTT.

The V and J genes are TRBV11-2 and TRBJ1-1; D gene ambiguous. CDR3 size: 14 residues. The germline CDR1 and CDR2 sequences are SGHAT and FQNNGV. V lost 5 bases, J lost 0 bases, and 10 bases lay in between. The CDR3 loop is CASSALGLNTEAFF. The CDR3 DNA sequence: TGTGCCAGCAGCGCCCTAGGCTTGAACACTGAAGCTTTCTTT.

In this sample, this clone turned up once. The CDR3 sequence is CASSAGTFGRGAYGYTF. The DNA for the CDR3 is TGTGCCAGCAGTGCGGGGACATTCGGGCGGGGGGCCTATGGCTACACCTTC. The J gene is TRBJ1-2, the V gene TRBV6-1; tentative D call: TRBD1 (6 bases). Germline CDR1 and CDR2: MNHNS and SASEGT. The V end was cut by 4 bases, the J end by 4 bases, with 22 bases between. The CDR3 totals 17 residues.

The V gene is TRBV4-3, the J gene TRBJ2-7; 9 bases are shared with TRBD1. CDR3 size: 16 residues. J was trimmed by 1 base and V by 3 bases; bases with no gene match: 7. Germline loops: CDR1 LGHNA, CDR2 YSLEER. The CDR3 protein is CASSQYPGQGSYEQYF. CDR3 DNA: TGCGCCAGCAGCCAGTATCCGGGACAGGGATCCTACGAGCAGTACTTC.

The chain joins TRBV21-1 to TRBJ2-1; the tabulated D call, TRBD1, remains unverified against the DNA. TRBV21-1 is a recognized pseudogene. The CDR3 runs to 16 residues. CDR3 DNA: TGTGCCAGCAGCAAAGAGGAGCCCAGACAGGTCAATGAGCAGTTCTTC. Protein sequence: CASSKEEPRQVNEQFF.

The CDR3 sequence: CASSLYNQNEQFF. For the CDR3, the DNA is TGTGCCAGCAGCTTATACAATCAGAATGAGCAGTTCTTC. The gene calls are TRBV7-2 and TRBJ2-1, with D hard to call. The germline V gene has CDR1 SGHTA and CDR2 FQGNSA. V shed 2 bases and J shed 7 bases, with 9 bases lying between them. CDR3 length: 13 amino acids.

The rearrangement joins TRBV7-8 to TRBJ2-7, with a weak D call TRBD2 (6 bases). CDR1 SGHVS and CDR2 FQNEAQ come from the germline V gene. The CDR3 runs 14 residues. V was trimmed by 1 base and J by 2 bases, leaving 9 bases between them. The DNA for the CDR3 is TGTGCCAGCAGCTTAGTTAGCGGACCCTACGAGCAGTACTTC. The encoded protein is CASSLVSGPYEQYF.

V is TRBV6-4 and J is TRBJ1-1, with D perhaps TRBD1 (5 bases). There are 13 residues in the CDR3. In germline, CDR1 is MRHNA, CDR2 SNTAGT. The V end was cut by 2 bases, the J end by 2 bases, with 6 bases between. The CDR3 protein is CASSDRGNTEAFF. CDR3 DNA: TGTGCCAGCAGTGACCGGGGCAACACTGAAGCTTTCTTT.

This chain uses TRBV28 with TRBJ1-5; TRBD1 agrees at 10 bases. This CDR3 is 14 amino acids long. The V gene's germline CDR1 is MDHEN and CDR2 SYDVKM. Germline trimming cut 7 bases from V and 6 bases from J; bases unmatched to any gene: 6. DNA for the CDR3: TGTGCCAGCACCGGACAGGGGGGTAGTCAGCCCCAGCATTTT. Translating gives CASTGQGGSQPQHF.

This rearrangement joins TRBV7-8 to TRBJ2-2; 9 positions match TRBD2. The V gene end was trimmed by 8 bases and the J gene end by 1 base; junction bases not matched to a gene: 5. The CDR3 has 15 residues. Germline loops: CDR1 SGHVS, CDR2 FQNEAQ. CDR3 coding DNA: TGTGCCAGCGAATCTAGCGGGGTGAACACCGGGGAGCTGTTTTTT. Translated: CASESSGVNTGELFF.

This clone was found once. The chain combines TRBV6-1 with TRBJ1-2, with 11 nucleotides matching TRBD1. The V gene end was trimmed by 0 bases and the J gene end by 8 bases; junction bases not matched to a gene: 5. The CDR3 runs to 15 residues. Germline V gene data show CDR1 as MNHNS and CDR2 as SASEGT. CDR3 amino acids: CASSEARTGGRGYTF. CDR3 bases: TGTGCCAGCAGTGAAGCCCGGACAGGGGGCCGAGGCTACACCTTC.

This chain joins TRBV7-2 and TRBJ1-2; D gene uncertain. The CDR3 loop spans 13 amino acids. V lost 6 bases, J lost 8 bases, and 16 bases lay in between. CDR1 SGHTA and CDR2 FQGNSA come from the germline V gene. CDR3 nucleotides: TGTGCCAGCAGTCTAGGGAAGGTAGGAGGCTACACCTTC. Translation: CASSLGKVGGYTF.

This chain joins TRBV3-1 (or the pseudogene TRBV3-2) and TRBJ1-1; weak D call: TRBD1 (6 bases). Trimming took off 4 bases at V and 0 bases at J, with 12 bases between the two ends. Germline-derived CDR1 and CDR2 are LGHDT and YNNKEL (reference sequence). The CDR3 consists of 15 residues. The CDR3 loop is CASSRGGRLNTEAFF. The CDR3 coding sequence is TGTGCCAGCAGCCGCGGGGGGCGATTGAACACTGAAGCTTTCTTT.

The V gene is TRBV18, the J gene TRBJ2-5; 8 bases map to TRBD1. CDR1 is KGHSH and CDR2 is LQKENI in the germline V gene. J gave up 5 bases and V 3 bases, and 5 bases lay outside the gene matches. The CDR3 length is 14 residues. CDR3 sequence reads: CASSPDRGGETQYF. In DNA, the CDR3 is TGTGCCAGCTCACCCGACAGGGGTGGGGAGACCCAGTACTTC.

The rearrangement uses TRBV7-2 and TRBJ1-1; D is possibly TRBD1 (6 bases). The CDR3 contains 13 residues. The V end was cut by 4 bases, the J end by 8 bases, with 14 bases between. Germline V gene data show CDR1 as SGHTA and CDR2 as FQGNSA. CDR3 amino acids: CASSYPRTAEAFF. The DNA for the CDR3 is TGTGCCAGCAGCTACCCGAGGACAGCCGAAGCTTTCTTT.

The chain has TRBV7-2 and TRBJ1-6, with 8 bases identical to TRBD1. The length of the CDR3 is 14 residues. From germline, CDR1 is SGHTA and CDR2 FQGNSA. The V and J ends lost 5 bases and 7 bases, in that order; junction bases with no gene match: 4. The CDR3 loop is CASSHDRGNSPLHF. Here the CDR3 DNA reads TGTGCCAGCAGCCATGACAGGGGCAATTCACCCCTCCACTTT.

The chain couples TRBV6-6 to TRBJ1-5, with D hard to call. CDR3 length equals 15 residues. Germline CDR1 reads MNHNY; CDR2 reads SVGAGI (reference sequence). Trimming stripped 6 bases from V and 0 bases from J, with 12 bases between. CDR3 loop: CASSPDGLSNQPQHF. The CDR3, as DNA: TGTGCCAGCAGCCCCGACGGCCTTAGCAATCAGCCCCAGCATTTT.

The CDR3 protein is CASRRQLYTGELFF. The CDR3 coding sequence is TGTGCCAGCAGGAGACAGTTATACACCGGGGAGCTGTTTTTT. The J gene is TRBJ2-2, the V gene TRBV28; tentatively, D is TRBD1 (5 bases). CDR1 and CDR2 (germline): MDHEN, SYDVKM. The CDR3 sequence is 14 residues long. V shed 6 bases and J shed 3 bases, with 11 bases lying between them.

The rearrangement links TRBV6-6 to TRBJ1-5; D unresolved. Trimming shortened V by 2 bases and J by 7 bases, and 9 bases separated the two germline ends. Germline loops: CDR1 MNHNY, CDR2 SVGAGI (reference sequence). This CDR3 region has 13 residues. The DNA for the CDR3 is TGTGCCAGCAGTTACAGTCAGGTCCAGCCCCAGCATTTT. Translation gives CASSYSQVQPQHF.

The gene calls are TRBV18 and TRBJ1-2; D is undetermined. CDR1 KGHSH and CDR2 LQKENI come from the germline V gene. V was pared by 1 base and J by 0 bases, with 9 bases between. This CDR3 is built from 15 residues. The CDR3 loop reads CASSPRGDANYGYTF. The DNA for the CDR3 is TGTGCCAGCTCACCACGGGGAGATGCTAACTATGGCTACACCTTC.

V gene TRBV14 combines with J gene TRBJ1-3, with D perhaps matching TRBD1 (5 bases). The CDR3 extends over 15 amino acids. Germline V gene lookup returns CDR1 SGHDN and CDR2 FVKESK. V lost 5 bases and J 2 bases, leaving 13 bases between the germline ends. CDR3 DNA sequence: TGTGCCAGCAGCAGGGGCAGGGCGACTGGAAACACCATATATTTT. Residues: CASSRGRATGNTIYF.

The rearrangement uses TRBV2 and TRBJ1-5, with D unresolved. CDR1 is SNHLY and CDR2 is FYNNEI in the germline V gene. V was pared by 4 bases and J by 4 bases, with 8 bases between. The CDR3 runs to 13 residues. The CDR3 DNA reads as TGTGCCAGCAGTGTCTTCGTGAATCAGCCCCAGCATTTT. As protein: CASSVFVNQPQHF.

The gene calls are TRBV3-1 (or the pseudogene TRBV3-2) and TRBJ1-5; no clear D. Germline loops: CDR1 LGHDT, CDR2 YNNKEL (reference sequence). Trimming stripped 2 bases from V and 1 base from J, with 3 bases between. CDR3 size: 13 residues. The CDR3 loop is CASSQNSNQPQHF. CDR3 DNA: TGTGCCAGCAGCCAAAACAGCAATCAGCCCCAGCATTTT.

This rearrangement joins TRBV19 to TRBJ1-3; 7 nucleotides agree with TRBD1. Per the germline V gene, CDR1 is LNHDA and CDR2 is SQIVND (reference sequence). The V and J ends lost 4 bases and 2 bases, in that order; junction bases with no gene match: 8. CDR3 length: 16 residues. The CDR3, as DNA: TGTGCCAGTAGTACCCCACTTACAGGGGCTGGAAACACCATATATTTT. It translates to CASSTPLTGAGNTIYF.

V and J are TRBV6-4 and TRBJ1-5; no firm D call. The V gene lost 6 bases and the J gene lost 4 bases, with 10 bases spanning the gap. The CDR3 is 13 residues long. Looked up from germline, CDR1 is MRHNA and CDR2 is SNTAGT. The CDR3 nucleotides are TGTGCCAGCAGCGCCGGAGGGAATCAGCCCCAGCATTTT. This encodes CASSAGGNQPQHF.